Included here is one TCR beta chain sequence, with context. Its antigen is currently unknown. The sample comes from a study of T-cell reconstitution after alpha-beta-depleted transplantation in children. The V end was cut by 1 base, the J end by 6 bases, with 9 bases between. Germline V CDR1 and CDR2: KGHSH, LQKENI. The CDR3 length is 13 residues. General study results and limits: When one year had passed after transplant, most T-cell counts and diversity came from newly produced T cells. At around two months after transplant, the alpha-beta T cells were reportedly derived from several hundred expanded clones that came from non-depleted graft cells.

Researchers prepared the TCRbeta library using unique molecular identifiers, the study reports. From the PCR reads, TCRdb called clonotypes with MiXCR, one entry per CDR3 protein. The repertoire holds some 26,000 distinct CDR3 sequences, with roughly a sixth as singletons. This clonotype originated in a male patient aged 2-15 years who had a stem cell transplant for acute lymphoblastic leukemia, so the T cells may come from the graft donor. This chain links TRBV18 with TRBJ1-2; no reliable D call. Sequences were derived from PBMCs, mostly from graft donor cells, sampled 60 days after TCRalphabeta/CD19-depleted stem cell transplant. CDR3 loop: CASSPLGKDGYTF. In DNA form, the CDR3 reads TGTGCCAGCTCACCACTAGGGAAGGATGGCTACACCTTC.